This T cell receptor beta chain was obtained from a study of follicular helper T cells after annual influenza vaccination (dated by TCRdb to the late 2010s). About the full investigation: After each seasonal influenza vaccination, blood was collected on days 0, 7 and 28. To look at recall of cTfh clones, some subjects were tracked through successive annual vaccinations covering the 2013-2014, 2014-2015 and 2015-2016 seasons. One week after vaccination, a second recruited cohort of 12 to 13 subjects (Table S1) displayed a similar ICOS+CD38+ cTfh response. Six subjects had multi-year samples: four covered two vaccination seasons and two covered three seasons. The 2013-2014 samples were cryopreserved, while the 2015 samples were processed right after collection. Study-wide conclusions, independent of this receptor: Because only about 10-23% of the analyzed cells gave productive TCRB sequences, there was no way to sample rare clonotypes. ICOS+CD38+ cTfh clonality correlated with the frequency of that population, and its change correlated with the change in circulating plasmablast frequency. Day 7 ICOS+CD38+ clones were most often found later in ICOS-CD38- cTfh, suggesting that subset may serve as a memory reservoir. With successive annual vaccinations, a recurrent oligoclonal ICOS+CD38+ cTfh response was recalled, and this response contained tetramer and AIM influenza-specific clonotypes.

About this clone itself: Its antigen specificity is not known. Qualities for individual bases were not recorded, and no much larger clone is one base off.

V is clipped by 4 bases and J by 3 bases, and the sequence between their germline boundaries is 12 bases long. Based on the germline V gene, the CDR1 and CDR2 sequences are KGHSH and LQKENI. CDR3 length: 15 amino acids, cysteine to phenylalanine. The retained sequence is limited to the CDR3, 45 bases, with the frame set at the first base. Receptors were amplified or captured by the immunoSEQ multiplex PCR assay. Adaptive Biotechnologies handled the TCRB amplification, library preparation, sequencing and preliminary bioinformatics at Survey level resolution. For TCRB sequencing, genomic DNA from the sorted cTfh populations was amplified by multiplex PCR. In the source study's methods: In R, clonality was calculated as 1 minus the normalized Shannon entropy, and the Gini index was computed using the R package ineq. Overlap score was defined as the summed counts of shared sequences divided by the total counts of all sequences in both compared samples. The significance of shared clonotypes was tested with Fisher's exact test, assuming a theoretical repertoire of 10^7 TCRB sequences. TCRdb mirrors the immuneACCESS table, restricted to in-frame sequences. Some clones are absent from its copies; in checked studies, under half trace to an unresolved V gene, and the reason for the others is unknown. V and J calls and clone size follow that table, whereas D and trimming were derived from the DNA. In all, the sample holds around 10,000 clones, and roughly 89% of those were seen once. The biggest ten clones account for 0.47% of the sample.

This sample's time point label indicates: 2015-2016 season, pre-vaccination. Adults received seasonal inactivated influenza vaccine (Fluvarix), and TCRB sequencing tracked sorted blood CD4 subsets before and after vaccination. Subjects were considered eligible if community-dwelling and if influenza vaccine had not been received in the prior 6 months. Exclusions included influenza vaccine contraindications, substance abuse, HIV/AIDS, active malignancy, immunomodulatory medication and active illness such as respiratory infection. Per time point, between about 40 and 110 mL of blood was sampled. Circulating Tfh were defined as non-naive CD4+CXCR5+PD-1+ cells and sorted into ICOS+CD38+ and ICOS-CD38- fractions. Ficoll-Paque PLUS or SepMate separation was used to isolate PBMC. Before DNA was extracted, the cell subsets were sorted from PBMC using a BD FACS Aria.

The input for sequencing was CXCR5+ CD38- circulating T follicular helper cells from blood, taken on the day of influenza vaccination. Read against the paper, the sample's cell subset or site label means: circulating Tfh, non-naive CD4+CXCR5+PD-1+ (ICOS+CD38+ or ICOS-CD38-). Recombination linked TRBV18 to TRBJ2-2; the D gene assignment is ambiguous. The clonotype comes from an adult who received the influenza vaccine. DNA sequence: TGTGCCAGCTCACGAAACCTAGTTGACACCGGGGAGCTGTTTTTT. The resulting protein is CASSRNLVDTGELFF.